This T cell receptor beta chain was found in a study of identical twins. This clonotype has at least ten counts. The target antigen is unknown. The study's findings and limits: Invariant MAIT and iNKT cells may have partly biased zero-insertion analyses. The study found that models underestimated out-of-frame TCR alpha sharing in monozygotic twins.

Trimming left V 5 bases short and J 7 bases short, with 17 bases between. The CDR3 covers 14 residues. TCRdb fed the 5' RACE reads into MiXCR, producing one record per CDR3 protein. The sample yields about 240,000 distinct CDR3 sequences, over 9.5% seen once. The rearrangement links TRBV12-3 or TRBV12-4 to TRBJ1-2; a possible D gene is TRBD1 (6 bases). The sample consisted of memory T cells sorted from blood. This sequence originates from a man in his fifties or sixties in good health. The CDR3 protein is CASSHAGAMSGYTF. The CDR3 DNA reads TGTGCCAGCAGTCATGCAGGGGCGATGTCTGGCTACACCTTC.